This T cell receptor (beta chain) was sequenced for a study of T-cell reconstitution after alpha-beta-depleted transplantation in children. Construction of the TCRbeta library involved unique molecular identifiers. TCRdb used MiXCR to reprocess the PCR reads, holding one entry per CDR3 protein. In the table there are about 640,000 distinct CDR3 sequences, 16% of which are singletons. The table lists this clonotype with many counts. Germline V gene data show CDR1 as DFQATT and CDR2 as SNEGSKA (reference sequence). Trimming left V 0 bases short and J 0 bases short, with 11 bases between. The CDR3 has 15 amino acids.

The sequencing used PBMCs from the stem cell graft donor, collected from the stem cell graft. The chain combines TRBV20-1 with TRBJ1-1; TRBD1 might be the D (5 bases). This clonotype was sampled from a human donor who donated a stem cell graft to a child with acute myeloid leukemia. CDR3 nucleotide sequence: TGCAGTGCTAGAGATCCTGGCAGGGTGAACACTGAAGCTTTCTTT. It is translated as CSARDPGRVNTEAFF.